This T cell receptor beta chain was identified in a study of OX40 agonist ivuxolimab in advanced cancers. Study-wide context: Patients in the trial were receiving intravenous ivuxolimab every 2 weeks, at doses of 0.01 to 10 mg/kg. A history of anti-PD-1, anti-PD-L1 or anti-CTLA-4 therapy was acceptable, and 40% to 45% had some. Regarding the study as a whole: The work left the antigen specificity of expanded peripheral T cells undetermined.

Worth noting for this clone: Its specificity is not known.

Using immunoSEQ multiplex PCR, the repertoire was profiled, and TCRdb retains in-frame clones only, with some absent. The repertoire includes around 97,000 clones, about 86% of them detected once, and around 5.5% sits in the top ten. The TCR comes from an adult with an advanced solid tumor such as melanoma, head and neck, liver or kidney cancer. The sample consisted of CD4+ or CD8+ T cells sorted from blood, taken in a trial of the OX40 agonist ivuxolimab.

The CDR3 here is CAIGGGQGAIEQFF. The CDR3, as DNA: TGTGCCATTGGCGGGGGACAGGGGGCCATAGAGCAGTTCTTC. The rearrangement joins TRBV10-3 to TRBJ2-1; TRBD1 aligns across 12 bases. CDR3 length: 14 amino acids. The V and J ends lost 9 bases and 10 bases, in that order; junction bases with no gene match: 10. From germline, CDR1 is ENHRY and CDR2 SYGVKD.